This is a list of T cell receptor beta chains from one sample in a study of shared clonotypes between healthy human individuals. Libraries were prepared by immunoSEQ multiplex PCR; TCRdb keeps only in-frame clonotypes and omits some of them. The profile covers some 2,500,000 clones, with about nine tenths appearing a single time and 0.3% to 0.4% taken by the ten largest. The sequenced material came from naive CD4+ T cells from PBMCs. Receptors were obtained from a man between 18 and 29 years old in good health. Some clones in this sample may be carry-over from other donors' samples. CDR3s include the opening cysteine and the closing phenylalanine or tryptophan. Fields, in order: clone size, D gene, V gene, J gene, CDR3 protein, CDR3 DNA. D genes are given only for firm matches. Rows may omit the clone size; those that give it use once, few, many or a size class.

>.|TRBD2|TRBV5-8|TRBJ2-3
CASSLVRLAGDTQYF
TGTGCCAGCAGCTTGGTAAGACTAGCGGGAGATACGCAGTATTTT
>.|TRBD1|TRBV27|TRBJ2-7
CASSLSSGTGVNEQYF
TGTGCCAGCAGTTTAAGTAGTGGGACAGGGGTCAACGAGCAGTACTTC
>.|TRBD2|TRBV5-1|TRBJ2-7
CASSRSGRTYEQYF
TGCGCCAGCAGCCGTAGCGGGAGGACCTACGAGCAGTACTTC
>.|TRBD2|TRBV28|TRBJ2-1
CASRNLAGRESEQFF
TGTGCCAGCAGAAATCTAGCCGGGCGGGAGAGTGAGCAGTTCTTC
>once|TRBD2|TRBV5-4|TRBJ2-3
CASSPARGRDTQYF
TGTGCCAGCAGCCCGGCCCGCGGGAGAGATACGCAGTATTTT
>.|TRBD2|TRBV28|TRBJ2-4
CASRPSGVAGAVNIQYF
TGTGCCAGCAGACCCAGTGGGGTAGCGGGAGCCGTAAACATTCAGTACTTC
>.|TRBD1|TRBV2|TRBJ2-3
CASSGWDRRGWTSSTDTQYF
TGTGCCAGCAGTGGATGGGACAGGAGAGGGTGGACCTCTAGCACAGATACGCAGTATTTT
>few|.|TRBV30|TRBJ1-5
CAWSVRRGDQPQHF
TGTGCCTGGAGTGTACGCAGGGGAGATCAGCCCCAGCATTTT
>.|.|TRBV9|TRBJ2-1
CASSVGGNSYNEQFF
TGTGCCAGCAGCGTAGGGGGGAATTCCTACAATGAGCAGTTCTTC
>.|TRBD2|TRBV27|TRBJ2-1
CASSLFGRAYNEQFF
TGTGCCAGCAGTTTATTCGGGAGGGCCTACAATGAGCAGTTCTTC
>.|.|TRBV6-5|TRBJ2-7
CASSSRTVSYEQYF
TGTGCCAGCAGTTCCCGGACAGTCTCCTACGAGCAGTACTTC
>.|.|TRBV2|TRBJ2-7
CASSESTYEQYF
TGTGCCAGCAGTGAAAGCACCTACGAGCAGTACTTC
>.|TRBD1|TRBV6-6|TRBJ2-7
CASRQTGYYEQYF
TGTGCCAGCAGGCAGACAGGGTACTACGAGCAGTACTTC
>.|.|TRBV30|TRBJ2-7
CAWSVVRGHEQYF
TGTGCCTGGAGTGTGGTTCGGGGCCACGAGCAGTACTTC
>.|.|TRBV6-5|TRBJ1-1
CASSPNGVNTEAFF
TGTGCCAGCAGTCCGAATGGAGTGAACACTGAAGCTTTCTTT
>.|.|TRBV28|TRBJ1-1
CASSLEIKQAFF
TGTGCCAGCAGTTTGGAAATCAAGCAAGCTTTCTTT
>.|.|TRBV7-9|TRBJ1-2
CASSLADRLGYGYTF
TGTGCCAGCAGCTTAGCCGACAGGCTTGGCTATGGCTACACCTTC
>.|.|TRBV28|TRBJ1-5
CASRPVQGYLPQHF
TGTGCCAGCAGACCTGTACAGGGCTATTTACCCCAGCATTTT
>.|.|TRBV6-6|TRBJ2-7
CASTPGLSELYEQYF
TGTGCCAGCACCCCGGGGCTATCAGAACTGTACGAGCAGTACTTC
>once|.|TRBV19|TRBJ2-3
CASRTWGTDTQYF
TGTGCCAGTCGGACCTGGGGGACAGATACGCAGTATTTT
>once|.|TRBV7-2|TRBJ1-6
CASSSDSPLHF
TGTGCCAGCAGCTCTGACTCACCCCTCCACTTT
>.|TRBD1|TRBV11-3|TRBJ1-5
CASSSQNRDRGEDQPQHF
TGTGCCAGCAGCTCTCAAAACCGGGACAGGGGGGAGGATCAGCCCCAGCATTTT
>once|.|TRBV7-9|TRBJ1-1
CASSLASVTEAFF
TGTGCCAGCAGCTTAGCGTCCGTGACTGAAGCTTTCTTT
>once|.|TRBV5-4|TRBJ1-2
CASSLKSRPYGYTF
TGTGCCAGCAGCTTGAAATCGCGGCCGTATGGCTACACCTTC
>.|TRBD1|TRBV27|TRBJ1-2
CASSRDRYNYGYTF
TGTGCCAGCAGCCGGGACAGATATAACTATGGCTACACCTTC
>.|.|TRBV7-9|TRBJ2-3
CASSFRVRNTQYF
TGTGCCAGCAGCTTCAGGGTACGAAATACGCAGTATTTT
>.|TRBD1|TRBV19|TRBJ1-5
CASSIDGRGDQPQHF
TGTGCCAGTAGTATAGATGGCAGGGGGGATCAGCCCCAGCATTTT
>.|.|TRBV5-1|TRBJ1-1
CASSLSSGETEAFF
TGCGCCAGCAGCTTAAGTAGTGGGGAAACTGAAGCTTTCTTT
>.|.|TRBV5-1|TRBJ2-7
CASSLHLGSYEQYF
TGCGCCAGCAGCTTGCATCTGGGCTCCTACGAGCAGTACTTC